This entry lists 28 T cell receptor beta chains sequenced from one sample in a study of blood T cell repertoires in COVID-19. Assay used: immunoSEQ multiplex PCR; TCRdb lists only in-frame clones, some missing. The table shows roughly 190,000 clones, with around 90% occurring only once. Sequenced sample: peripheral blood. These receptors all come from a man in his sixties with active or convalescent COVID-19.

The rearrangement uses TRBV7-2 and TRBJ2-3; 8 bases are shared with TRBD2. J was trimmed by 3 bases and V by 2 bases; bases with no gene match: 4. The CDR3 runs to 15 residues. Germline CDR1 reads SGHTA; CDR2 reads FQGNSA. The CDR3 loop is CASSLNGGGTDTQYF. CDR3 nucleotide sequence: TGTGCCAGCAGCTTAAACGGGGGGGGTACAGATACGCAGTATTTT.

The V gene is TRBV18, the J gene TRBJ1-3; 8 nucleotides agree with TRBD1. Unmatched junction bases numbered 12, after V lost 3 bases and J lost 2 bases. This CDR3 has 18 amino acids. Germline V gene sequence: CDR1 KGHSH, CDR2 LQKENI. The CDR3 nucleotides are TGTGCCAGCTCACCTTCCACATCCGGACAGGGCACTGGAAACACCATATATTTT. Protein: CASSPSTSGQGTGNTIYF.

This clone was detected only a few times. The same CDR3 can be traced to other DNA sequences in this sample. This chain joins TRBV4-1 and TRBJ1-2; maybe TRBD1 (5 bases). This CDR3 comprises 14 residues. V lost 1 base, J lost 4 bases, and 10 bases lay in between. Germline lookup yields CDR1 MGHRA and CDR2 YSYEKL. CDR3 sequence: CASSQGGGGYGYTF. CDR3 in DNA: TGCGCCAGCAGCCAAGGGGGCGGTGGCTATGGCTACACCTTC.

The chain combines TRBV4-1 with TRBJ2-2, with 11 bases lining up with TRBD2. This CDR3 contains 18 residues. Germline values: CDR1 MGHRA, CDR2 YSYEKL. V shed 0 bases and J 3 bases; nucleotides not matched to a gene: 6. As DNA, the CDR3 is TGCGCCAGCAGCCAAGAATACACGACTAGCGGGGACACCGGGGAGCTGTTTTTT. Translated, it gives CASSQEYTTSGDTGELFF.

The chain has TRBV2 and TRBJ1-3; TRBD1 might be the D (6 bases). This CDR3 comprises 14 residues. Trimming left V 8 bases short and J 2 bases short, with 13 bases between. CDR1 is SNHLY and CDR2 is FYNNEI in the germline V gene. The CDR3 nucleotides read TGTGCCAGCCGGGACACGGCCCCTGGAAACACCATATATTTT. It encodes CASRDTAPGNTIYF.

The rearrangement uses TRBV11-2 and TRBJ1-6; 9 bases map to TRBD1. Unmatched junction bases numbered 10, after V lost 5 bases and J lost 8 bases. The germline V gene has CDR1 SGHAT and CDR2 FQNNGV. CDR3 length: 16 amino acids. CDR3 amino acids: CASSLGQGLRYSPLHF. The CDR3 coding sequence is TGTGCCAGCAGCCTTGGACAGGGGCTGAGGTATTCACCCCTCCACTTT.

This rearrangement joins TRBV2 to TRBJ2-5; TRBD1 agrees at 9 bases. In germline, CDR1 is SNHLY, CDR2 FYNNEI. The CDR3 loop spans 14 amino acids. With 5 bases clipped from V and 5 bases from J, the junction kept 6 bases outside the gene matches. The CDR3 DNA reads TGTGCCAGCAGTCAGGACAGGGGAGGGGAGACCCAGTACTTC. This sequence encodes CASSQDRGGETQYF. The full variable domain, completed using reference TRBV2 and TRBJ2-5, is EPEVTQTPSHQVTQMGQEVILRCVPISNHLYFYWYRQILGQKVEFLVSFYNNEISEKSEIFDDQFSVERPDGSNFTLKIRSTKLEDSAMYFCASSQDRGGETQYFGPGTRLLVL.

The J gene is TRBJ2-3, the V gene TRBV6-2 or TRBV6-3; maybe TRBD1 (7 bases). V was clipped by 5 bases and J by 5 bases, with 14 bases between them. Germline values: CDR1 MNHEY, CDR2 SVGEGT. The CDR3 runs to 14 residues. The DNA for the CDR3 is TGTGCCAGCAGTCCCAGGGGGGTGGAAGATACGCAGTATTTT. This translates into CASSPRGVEDTQYF.

V and J are TRBV5-1 and TRBJ2-7; 11 nucleotides agree with TRBD2. The V and J ends lost 4 bases and 2 bases, in that order; junction bases with no gene match: 5. The CDR3 runs to 15 residues. Per the germline V gene, CDR1 is SGHRS and CDR2 is YFSETQ. The CDR3 nucleotides read TGCGCCAGCAGCGAGAGACTAGCGGGGCCCTACGAGCAGTACTTC. It codes for CASSERLAGPYEQYF. Full variable domain (rest looked up from reference TRBV5-1 and TRBJ2-7): KAGVTQTPRYLIKTRGQQVTLSCSPISGHRSVSWYQQTPGQGLQFLFEYFSETQRNKGNFPGRFSGRQFSNSRSEMNVSTLELGDSALYLCASSERLAGPYEQYFGPGTRLTVT.

This clone appeared a single time. The chain links TRBV5-1 to TRBJ2-5; 8 nucleotides agree with TRBD2. The V and J ends lost 0 bases and 5 bases, in that order; junction bases with no gene match: 3. This CDR3 spans 14 amino acids. CDR1 is SGHRS, CDR2 YFSETQ, per germline. CDR3 coding DNA: TGCGCCAGCAGCTTGGATCTAGCGGGTGAGACCCAGTACTTC. Translation: CASSLDLAGETQYF.

This clone was found once. This chain joins TRBV19 and TRBJ1-2; D may be TRBD1 (5 bases). The V gene lost 3 bases and the J gene lost 7 bases, with 12 bases spanning the gap. Germline CDR1 LNHDA, CDR2 SQIVND (reference sequence). CDR3 length: 13 amino acids. CDR3 coding DNA: TGTGCCAGTAGTATTGCGGGGCTGGGTGGCTACACCTTC. As protein: CASSIAGLGGYTF.

The V call is TRBV18, the J call TRBJ2-1; 9 bases map to TRBD2. Germline values: CDR1 KGHSH, CDR2 LQKENI. The junction had 12 bases not matched to a gene; V was cut back by 5 bases and J by 16 bases. This CDR3 is 13 amino acids long. The CDR3 bases are TGTGCCAGCTCAGAATCAAGGACTAGCGCAGAATTCTTC. This sequence encodes CASSESRTSAEFF.

Judged by abundance, this clone is medium-sized. V and J are TRBV27 and TRBJ1-1, with D hard to call. CDR3 length: 13 residues. V lost 0 bases to trimming and J lost 4 bases, with 6 bases between them. Looked up from germline, CDR1 is MNHEY and CDR2 is SMNVEV (reference sequence). CDR3 in amino acids: CASSLSGVTEAFF. The CDR3 DNA sequence: TGTGCCAGCAGTTTATCCGGGGTCACTGAAGCTTTCTTT.

This clone was recorded a few times. V usage is TRBV19 and J usage is TRBJ1-2; weak D call: TRBD1 (5 bases). This CDR3 contains 16 residues. V was pared by 7 bases and J by 1 base, with 19 bases between. Germline values: CDR1 LNHDA, CDR2 SQIVND (reference sequence). As DNA, the CDR3 is TGTGCCAGTACCTCACGCGGGGCGGGGCTTAACTATGGCTACACCTTC. Protein: CASTSRGAGLNYGYTF.

The chain carries TRBV27 and TRBJ1-2; D might be TRBD1 (5 bases). In germline, CDR1 is MNHEY, CDR2 SMNVEV (reference sequence). V was shortened by 3 bases and J by 4 bases, with 9 bases between the two germline ends. The length of the CDR3 is 13 residues. Here the CDR3 DNA reads TGTGCCAGCAGTTTGGGCAGGGCCTATGGCTACACCTTC. This translates into CASSLGRAYGYTF.

The sample holds one count of this clone. The J gene is TRBJ1-2, the V gene TRBV6-5; no definite D call. V was cut by 7 bases and J by 2 bases, with 11 bases left in between. The CDR3 spans 13 residues. From germline, CDR1 is MNHEY and CDR2 SVGAGI. The CDR3 coding sequence is TGTGCCAGCACGGGCGGGAAGAACTATGGCTACACCTTC. Amino acid sequence: CASTGGKNYGYTF.

To note about this clone: At one end the junction does not follow the germline gene, possibly because of a read error. The chain couples TRBV6-5 to TRBJ2-3, with 8 bases aligning to TRBD2. Germline V lookup: CDR1 MNHEY, CDR2 SVGAGI. This CDR3 has 15 amino acids. CDR3 sequence: CVSSYSGGLTDTQYF. CDR3 nucleotides: TGTGTCAGCAGTTACTCGGGGGGGCTTACAGATACGCAGTATTTT.

V gene TRBV19 combines with J gene TRBJ1-3; the match to TRBD1 covers 8 bases. This CDR3 is built from 13 residues. V shed 7 bases, J shed 9 bases, and the junction held 8 bases outside the gene matches. The germline V gene encodes CDR1 LNHDA and CDR2 SQIVND (reference sequence). CDR3: CASTPGQASTIYF. The DNA for the CDR3 is TGTGCCAGTACCCCGGGACAGGCCAGCACCATATATTTT. Full variable domain (remainder filled in from reference TRBV19 and TRBJ1-3): DGGITQSPKYLFRKEGQNVTLSCEQNLNHDAMYWYRQDPGQGLRLIYYSQIVNDFQKGDIAEGYSVSREKKESFPLTVTSAQKNPTAFYLCASTPGQASTIYFGEGSWLTVV.

The gene calls are TRBV16 and TRBJ2-2, with D unresolved. V lost 5 bases and J 4 bases, leaving 11 bases between the germline ends. Germline lookup yields CDR1 KGHSY and CDR2 FQNENV. The CDR3 sequence is 14 residues long. CDR3 region: CASSEIRGTGELFF. The CDR3 nucleotides are TGTGCCAGCAGCGAAATCCGCGGCACCGGGGAGCTGTTTTTT.

The chain carries TRBV4-2 and TRBJ1-6; D not resolved. CDR3 size: 18 residues. Trimming removed 2 bases at V and 0 bases at J, with 14 bases between. From germline, CDR1 is LGHNA and CDR2 YNFKEQ. The CDR3: CASSQNSMGSSYNSPLHF. The CDR3 DNA is TGTGCCAGCAGCCAAAATTCAATGGGGAGCTCCTATAATTCACCCCTCCACTTT.

The chain joins TRBV29-1 to TRBJ1-5; tentatively, D is TRBD1 (6 bases). The CDR3 loop spans 13 amino acids. Germline CDR1 and CDR2: SQVTM and ANQGSEA. V was trimmed by 7 bases and J by 7 bases, leaving 17 bases between them. The CDR3 is CSAIQGAGQPQHF. The CDR3 region has the DNA TGCAGCGCAATACAGGGTGCAGGCCAGCCCCAGCATTTT.

This chain uses TRBV9 with TRBJ2-3; 10 positions agree with TRBD1. V lost 3 bases and J lost 2; bases outside the gene matches: 9. From germline, CDR1 is SGDLS and CDR2 YYNGEE. The CDR3 is 17 residues long. The CDR3: CASSGDRDRGPTDTQYF. CDR3 DNA: TGTGCCAGCAGCGGCGACCGGGACAGGGGACCCACAGATACGCAGTATTTT.

V and J are TRBV5-4 and TRBJ2-3; weak D call: TRBD1 (5 bases). V was cut by 3 bases and J by 0 bases, with 14 bases left in between. The germline V gene encodes CDR1 SGHNT and CDR2 YYREEE (reference sequence). The CDR3 has 16 amino acids. The CDR3 region has the DNA TGTGCCAGCAGCTCGTCGACAGATCTTAGCACAGATACGCAGTATTTT. As protein: CASSSSTDLSTDTQYF.

The J gene is TRBJ1-2, the V gene TRBV21-1; TRBD1 is the table's D call, not checked against the DNA. TRBV21-1 is shown as a pseudogene. The CDR3 is made up of 15 amino acids. This CDR3 reads CASSKEAGFNYGYTF. CDR3 nucleotides: TGTGCCAGCAGCAAAGAAGCAGGGTTTAACTATGGCTACACCTTC.

This rearrangement joins TRBV7-3 to TRBJ1-1; TRBD1 might be the D (5 bases). Deletions cut 0 bases from V and 1 base from J, with 6 bases between. Germline CDR1 SGHTA, CDR2 FQGTGA. CDR3 size: 14 residues. In DNA form, the CDR3 reads TGTGCCAGCAGCTTAACGGGGCAGAACACTGAAGCTTTCTTT. Translation gives CASSLTGQNTEAFF.

This rearrangement joins TRBV5-1 to TRBJ2-7; TRBD2 matches at 7 bases. The V and J ends lost 7 bases and 2 bases, in that order; junction bases with no gene match: 9. Germline V lookup: CDR1 SGHRS, CDR2 YFSETQ. The CDR3 runs 14 residues. The CDR3 is CASRRGITTYEQYF. DNA for the CDR3: TGCGCCAGCCGGCGGGGGATCACCACCTACGAGCAGTACTTC. The variable domain in full, completed from reference TRBV5-1 and TRBJ2-7, reads KAGVTQTPRYLIKTRGQQVTLSCSPISGHRSVSWYQQTPGQGLQFLFEYFSETQRNKGNFPGRFSGRQFSNSRSEMNVSTLELGDSALYLCASRRGITTYEQYFGPGTRLTVT.

The chain combines TRBV6-5 with TRBJ1-6; the match to TRBD1 covers 10 bases. Germline V gives CDR1 MNHEY, CDR2 SVGAGI. CDR3 length: 15 residues. With 0 bases clipped from V and 7 bases from J, the junction kept 0 bases outside the gene matches. The CDR3 nucleotides read TGTGCCAGCAGTTACTCGGGACAGGGGAATTCACCCCTCCACTTT. It is translated as CASSYSGQGNSPLHF.

Here the CDR3 reads CASSHFRIRPYEQYF. The DNA for the CDR3 is TGTGCCAGCAGCCACTTTCGGATCAGGCCATACGAGCAGTACTTC. The chain recombines TRBV16 with TRBJ2-7, with D uncertain. V was pared by 3 bases and J by 4 bases, with 16 bases between. The CDR3 loop spans 15 amino acids. Germline CDR1 reads KGHSY; CDR2 reads FQNENV.